This T cell receptor beta chain was found in a study of T cell repertoires in ileal Crohn's disease. Whole-study context: At surgery, roughly 35% of patients smoked, with median disease duration 7.9 years. About half of patients got postoperative therapy: roughly 12 thiopurines, under 20 anti-TNF. Findings of the study overall: Clonal expansions were more frequent in active smokers than non-smokers at surgery.

The method was immunoSEQ multiplex PCR; TCRdb's version includes in-frame clones alone and lacks a portion of them. The sample consists of 13,000 to 15,000 clones, approximately 70% of them appearing once. This clone was observed a single time. What it binds is unknown. The same CDR3 arises from other DNA sequences in this sample as well. Germline lookup yields CDR1 MNHNY and CDR2 SVGAGI (reference sequence). V trimming: 0 bases; J trimming: 5 bases; junction bases outside the gene matches: 0. The CDR3 totals 15 residues. The sample comprised ileal tissue. The origin of this receptor is an adult with Crohn's disease. This chain connects TRBV6-6 to TRBJ2-5, with 13 nucleotides matching TRBD2. The CDR3 sequence: CASSYSTSGGETQYF. The CDR3 DNA sequence: TGTGCCAGCAGTTACTCGACTAGCGGGGGGGAGACCCAGTACTTC.